This T cell receptor (beta chain) came from a study of beta chain features in type 1 diabetes. Study as a whole: Cell yields, gender and age were similar in healthy donors and patients. Summed over all samples, the examined sorted cells came to 107,917,701. Study outcomes and limitations: A potential influence of HLA type upon TCRB rearrangement remained unresolved herein. Moderately but significantly shorter TCRB CDR3s were found in Type 1 diabetes patients in all four CD4+ subsets.

CDR1 and CDR2 from the germline V gene are SGHTA and FQGNSA. This CDR3 region has 18 residues. Sorting of CD4+ naive, central memory, regulatory and stem cell-like memory cells was performed via CD45RO/CCR7/CD25/CD127/CD95/CD27. cDNA synthesis used the whole RNA isolate, giving expressed TCRB sequences. Profiled with immunoSEQ multiplex PCR; TCRdb holds only in-frame clones, not every one. The data show some 160,000 clones, with about 9% seen just once and approximately 0.54% held by the top ten. A remark on this clone: Its matching antigen is unknown. At one end the junction does not follow the germline gene, possibly because of a read error.

Material: central memory CD4+ T cells from blood. The sequence was obtained from a woman aged 18-29 years with type 1 diabetes. The genes are TRBV7-2 and TRBJ2-7; tentative D call: TRBD1 (7 bases). CDR3 nucleotides: TGCGCCAGCAGCCAAGATTCGGGCAGGGGGGCTCCCCCCCACGAGCAGTACTTC. Its protein is CASSQDSGRGAPPHEQYF.